This entry lists 2 T cell receptor beta chains sequenced from one sample in a study of T-cell memory formation after mild COVID-19. TCRdb used MiXCR to reprocess the 5' RACE reads, holding one entry per CDR3 protein. Of 500,000 to 550,000 distinct CDR3 sequences in the sample, around 21% are singletons; the top ten hold around 12%. Sequenced: PBMCs or a T cell subset sorted from them (not recorded which). These TCRs come from an adult woman who had mild COVID-19 (a few samples of this study predate the infection). Cell type and time point are not known.

This rearrangement joins TRBV27 to TRBJ2-7; tentatively, D is TRBD1 (6 bases). The V end lost 4 bases, the J end lost 0 bases, and 10 bases lay between the germline ends. Germline V gene sequence: CDR1 MNHEY, CDR2 SMNVEV (reference sequence). The CDR3 has 14 residues. CDR3 coding DNA: TGTGCCAGCAGTTGGGACAAAATCTCCTACGAGCAGTACTTC. It encodes CASSWDKISYEQYF.

This clonotype was detected a few times. This chain uses TRBV28 with TRBJ2-3; D might be TRBD2 (6 bases). The V gene lost 4 bases and the J gene lost 11 bases, with 13 bases spanning the gap. Germline CDR1 and CDR2: MDHEN and SYDVKM. The CDR3 is 12 residues long. CDR3 region: CASSSPGVGQYF. CDR3 sequence (DNA): TGTGCCAGCAGTTCCCCGGGAGTGGGGCAGTATTTT.